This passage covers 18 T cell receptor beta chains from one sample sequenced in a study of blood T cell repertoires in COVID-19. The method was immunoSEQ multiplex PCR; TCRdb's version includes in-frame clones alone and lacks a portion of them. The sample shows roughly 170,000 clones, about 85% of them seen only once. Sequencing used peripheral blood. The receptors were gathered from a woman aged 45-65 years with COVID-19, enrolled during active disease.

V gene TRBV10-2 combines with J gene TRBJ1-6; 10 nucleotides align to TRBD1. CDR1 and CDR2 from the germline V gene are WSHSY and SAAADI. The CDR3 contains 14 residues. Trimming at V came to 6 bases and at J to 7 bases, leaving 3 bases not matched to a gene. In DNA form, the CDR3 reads TGCGCCAGCAGGGGACAGGGGTGGAATTCACCCCTCCACTTT. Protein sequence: CASRGQGWNSPLHF.

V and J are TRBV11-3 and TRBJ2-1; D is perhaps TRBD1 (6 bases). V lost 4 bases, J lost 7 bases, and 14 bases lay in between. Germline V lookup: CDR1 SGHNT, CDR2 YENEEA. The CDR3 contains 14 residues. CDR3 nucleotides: TGTGCCAGCAGCTCCTCAGGGGATCGGAATGAGCAGTTCTTC. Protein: CASSSSGDRNEQFF.

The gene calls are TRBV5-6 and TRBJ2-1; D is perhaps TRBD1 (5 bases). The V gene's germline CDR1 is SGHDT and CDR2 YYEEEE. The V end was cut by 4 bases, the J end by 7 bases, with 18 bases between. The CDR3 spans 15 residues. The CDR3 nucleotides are TGTGCCAGCAGCCATACGTCCCTGGGGCTGAATGAGCAGTTCTTC. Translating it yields CASSHTSLGLNEQFF. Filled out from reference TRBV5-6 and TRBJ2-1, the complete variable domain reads DAGVTQSPTHLIKTRGQQVTLRCSPKSGHDTVSWYQQALGQGPQFIFQYYEEEERQRGNFPDRFSGHQFPNYSSELNVNALLLGDSALYLCASSHTSLGLNEQFFGPGTRLTVL.

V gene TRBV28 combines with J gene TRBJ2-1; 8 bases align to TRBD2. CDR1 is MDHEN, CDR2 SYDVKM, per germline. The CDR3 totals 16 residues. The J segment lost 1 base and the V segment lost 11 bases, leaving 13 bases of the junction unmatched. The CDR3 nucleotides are TGTGCCTGCAAGGGACTAGACCCACCATCCTACAATGAGCAGTTCTTC. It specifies CACKGLDPPSYNEQFF.

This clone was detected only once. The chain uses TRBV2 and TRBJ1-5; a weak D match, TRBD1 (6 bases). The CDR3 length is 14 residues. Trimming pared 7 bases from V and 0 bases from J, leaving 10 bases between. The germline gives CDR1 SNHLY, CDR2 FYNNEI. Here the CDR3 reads CASTTGNSNQPQHF. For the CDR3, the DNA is TGTGCCAGCACAACAGGGAATAGCAATCAGCCCCAGCATTTT.

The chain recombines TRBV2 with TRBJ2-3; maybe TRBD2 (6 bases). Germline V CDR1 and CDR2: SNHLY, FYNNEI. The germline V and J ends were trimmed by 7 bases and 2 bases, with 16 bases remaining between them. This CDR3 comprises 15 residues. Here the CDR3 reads CASKRSAGPTDTQYF. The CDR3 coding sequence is TGTGCCAGCAAAAGGTCCGCGGGACCCACAGATACGCAGTATTTT.

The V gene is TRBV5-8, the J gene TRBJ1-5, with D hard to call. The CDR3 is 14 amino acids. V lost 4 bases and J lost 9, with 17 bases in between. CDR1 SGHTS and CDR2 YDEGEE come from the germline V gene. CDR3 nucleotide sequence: TGTGCCAGCAGCCAAGGCATCGGTTCGGGGCCCCAGCATTTT. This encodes CASSQGIGSGPQHF.

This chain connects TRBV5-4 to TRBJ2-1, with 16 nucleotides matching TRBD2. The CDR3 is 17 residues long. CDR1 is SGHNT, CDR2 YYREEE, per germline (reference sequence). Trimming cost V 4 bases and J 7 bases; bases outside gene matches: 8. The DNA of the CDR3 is TGTGCCAGCAGCGGAGGGACTAGCGGGGGGGCCTGGAATGAGCAGTTCTTC. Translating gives CASSGGTSGGAWNEQFF.

CDR3 coding DNA: TGCGCCAGCGGGACAGGGTCTTACAATGAGCAGTTCTTC. This translates into CASGTGSYNEQFF. The chain joins TRBV5-1 to TRBJ2-1, with TRBD1 matching 9 bases. Germline assignment: CDR1 SGHRS and CDR2 YFSETQ. The CDR3 contains 13 residues. Trimming removed 7 bases from V and 4 bases from J; junction bases left unmatched: 3.

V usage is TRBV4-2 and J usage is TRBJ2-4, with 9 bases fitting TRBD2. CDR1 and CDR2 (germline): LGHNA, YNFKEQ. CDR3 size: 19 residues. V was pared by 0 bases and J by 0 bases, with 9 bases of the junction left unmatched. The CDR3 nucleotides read TGTGCCAGCAGCCAAGAGTACTCTAGCGGGGTACTAGCCAAAAACATTCAGTACTTC. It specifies CASSQEYSSGVLAKNIQYF.

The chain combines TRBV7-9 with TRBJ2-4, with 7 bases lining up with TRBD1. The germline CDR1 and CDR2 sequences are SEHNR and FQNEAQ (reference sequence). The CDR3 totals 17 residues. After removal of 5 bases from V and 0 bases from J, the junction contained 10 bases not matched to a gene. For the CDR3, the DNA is TGTGCCAGCAGCCCTAGGGACAGCCGAGTAGCCAAAAACATTCAGTACTTC. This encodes CASSPRDSRVAKNIQYF.

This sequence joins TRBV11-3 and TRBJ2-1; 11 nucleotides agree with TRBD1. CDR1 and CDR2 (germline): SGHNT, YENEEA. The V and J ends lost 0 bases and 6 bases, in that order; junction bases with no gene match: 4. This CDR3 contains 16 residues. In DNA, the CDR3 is TGTGCCAGCAGCTTAGATGGACAGGGGGCGCGCAATGAGCAGTTCTTC. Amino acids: CASSLDGQGARNEQFF.

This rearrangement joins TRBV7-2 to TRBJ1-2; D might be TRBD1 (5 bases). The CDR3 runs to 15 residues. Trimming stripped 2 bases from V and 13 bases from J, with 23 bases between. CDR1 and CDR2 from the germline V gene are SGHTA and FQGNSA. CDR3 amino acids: CASSLLQGSSQRSTF. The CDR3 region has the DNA TGTGCCAGCAGCTTATTGCAGGGTAGTTCGCAAAGGAGCACCTTC.

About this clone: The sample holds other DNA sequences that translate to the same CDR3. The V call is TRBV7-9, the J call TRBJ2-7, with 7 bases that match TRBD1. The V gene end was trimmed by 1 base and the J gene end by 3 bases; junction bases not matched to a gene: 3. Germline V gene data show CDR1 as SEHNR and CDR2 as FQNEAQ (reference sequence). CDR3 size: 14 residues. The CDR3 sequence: CASSLDAGGYEQYF. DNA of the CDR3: TGTGCCAGCAGCTTAGACGCAGGGGGCTACGAGCAGTACTTC.

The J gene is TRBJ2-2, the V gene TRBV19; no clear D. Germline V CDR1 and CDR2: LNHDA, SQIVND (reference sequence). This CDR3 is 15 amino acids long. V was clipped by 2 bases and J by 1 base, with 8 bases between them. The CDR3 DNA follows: TGTGCCAGTAGTATAAATGGCGGGAACACCGGGGAGCTGTTTTTT. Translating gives CASSINGGNTGELFF.

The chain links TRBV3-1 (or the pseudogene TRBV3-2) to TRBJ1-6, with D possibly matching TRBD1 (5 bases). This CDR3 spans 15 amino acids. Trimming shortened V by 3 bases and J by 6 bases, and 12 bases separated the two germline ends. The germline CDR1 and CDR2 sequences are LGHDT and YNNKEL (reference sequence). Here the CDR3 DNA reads TGTGCCAGCAGCCAGGTCGGGGGTATTAATTCACCCCTCCACTTT. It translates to CASSQVGGINSPLHF.

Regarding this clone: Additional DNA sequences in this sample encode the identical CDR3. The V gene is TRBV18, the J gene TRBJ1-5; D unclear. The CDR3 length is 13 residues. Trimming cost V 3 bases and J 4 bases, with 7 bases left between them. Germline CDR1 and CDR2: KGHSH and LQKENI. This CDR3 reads CASSPEGNQPQHF. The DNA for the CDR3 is TGTGCCAGCTCACCGGAGGGAAATCAGCCCCAGCATTTT.

CDR3 sequence: CARQRTGEYNSPLHF. The CDR3 DNA reads as TGTGCCAGACAAAGGACAGGGGAATATAATTCACCCCTCCACTTT. The V gene is TRBV27, the J gene TRBJ1-6; 9 positions agree with TRBD1. Unmatched junction bases numbered 7, after V lost 9 bases and J lost 4 bases. Germline CDR1 MNHEY, CDR2 SMNVEV (reference sequence). The CDR3 runs to 15 residues.